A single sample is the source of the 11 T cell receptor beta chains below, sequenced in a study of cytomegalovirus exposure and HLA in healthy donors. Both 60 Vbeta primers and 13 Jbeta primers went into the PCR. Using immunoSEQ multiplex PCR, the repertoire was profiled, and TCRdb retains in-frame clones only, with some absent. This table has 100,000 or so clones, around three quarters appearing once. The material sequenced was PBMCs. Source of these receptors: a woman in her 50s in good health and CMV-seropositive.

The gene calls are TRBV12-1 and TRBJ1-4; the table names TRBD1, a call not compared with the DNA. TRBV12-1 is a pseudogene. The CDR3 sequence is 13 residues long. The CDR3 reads CASIRQGNEKLFF. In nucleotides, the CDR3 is TGTGCCAGCATTAGACAGGGTAATGAAAAACTGTTTTTT.

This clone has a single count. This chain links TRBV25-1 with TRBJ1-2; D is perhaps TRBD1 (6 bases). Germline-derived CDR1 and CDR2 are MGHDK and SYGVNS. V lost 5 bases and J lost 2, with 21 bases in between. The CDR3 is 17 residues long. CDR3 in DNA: TGTGCCAGCAGTTCCCTGCGAAGCCTGAGGGGGAACTATGGCTACACCTTC. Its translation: CASSSLRSLRGNYGYTF.

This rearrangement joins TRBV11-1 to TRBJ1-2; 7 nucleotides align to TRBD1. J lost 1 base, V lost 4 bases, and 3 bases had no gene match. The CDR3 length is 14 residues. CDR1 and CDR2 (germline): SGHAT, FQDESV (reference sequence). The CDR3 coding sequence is TGTGCCAGCAGCTCGGGACAGATTAACTATGGCTACACCTTC. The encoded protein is CASSSGQINYGYTF. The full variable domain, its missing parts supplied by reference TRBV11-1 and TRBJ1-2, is EAEVAQSPRYKITEKSQAVAFWCDPISGHATLYWYRQILGQGPELLVQFQDESVVDDSQLPKDRFSAERLKGVDSTLKIQPAELGDSAMYLCASSSGQINYGYTFGSGTRLTVV.

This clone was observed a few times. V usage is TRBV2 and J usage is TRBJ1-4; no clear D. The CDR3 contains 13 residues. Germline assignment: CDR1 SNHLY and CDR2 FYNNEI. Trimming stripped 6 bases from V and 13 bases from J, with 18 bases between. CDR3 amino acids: CASSDGRATRLFF. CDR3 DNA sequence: TGTGCCAGCAGCGATGGGAGGGCCACGAGACTGTTTTTT.

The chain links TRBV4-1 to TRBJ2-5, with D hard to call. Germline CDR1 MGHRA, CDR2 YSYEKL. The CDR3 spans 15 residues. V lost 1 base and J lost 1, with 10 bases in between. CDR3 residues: CASSQVALSQETQYF. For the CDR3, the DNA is TGCGCCAGCAGCCAAGTAGCTCTATCCCAAGAGACCCAGTACTTC.

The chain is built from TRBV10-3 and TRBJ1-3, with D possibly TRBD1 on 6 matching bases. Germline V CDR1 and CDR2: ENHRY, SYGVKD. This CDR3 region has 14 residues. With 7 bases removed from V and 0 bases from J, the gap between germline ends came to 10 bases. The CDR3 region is CAITDSSSGNTIYF. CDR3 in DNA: TGTGCCATCACGGACAGCAGCTCTGGAAACACCATATATTTT.

CDR3 DNA sequence: TGTGCCAGCAGTGATAGAGTGGAGGAAGCTTTCTTT. Amino acid sequence: CASSDRVEEAFF. V usage is TRBV2 and J usage is TRBJ1-1; D not resolved. Trimming stripped 3 bases from V and 8 bases from J, with 10 bases between. The CDR3 loop spans 12 amino acids. Germline V lookup: CDR1 SNHLY, CDR2 FYNNEI. Based on the CDR3 plus reference TRBV2 and TRBJ1-1, the full variable domain is EPEVTQTPSHQVTQMGQEVILRCVPISNHLYFYWYRQILGQKVEFLVSFYNNEISEKSEIFDDQFSVERPDGSNFTLKIRSTKLEDSAMYFCASSDRVEEAFFGQGTRLTVV.

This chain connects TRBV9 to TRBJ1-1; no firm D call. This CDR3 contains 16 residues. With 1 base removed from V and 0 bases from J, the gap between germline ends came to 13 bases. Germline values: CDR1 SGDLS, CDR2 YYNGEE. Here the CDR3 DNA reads TGTGCCAGCAGCGTACGTGGAGAACTCTTGAACACTGAAGCTTTCTTT. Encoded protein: CASSVRGELLNTEAFF.

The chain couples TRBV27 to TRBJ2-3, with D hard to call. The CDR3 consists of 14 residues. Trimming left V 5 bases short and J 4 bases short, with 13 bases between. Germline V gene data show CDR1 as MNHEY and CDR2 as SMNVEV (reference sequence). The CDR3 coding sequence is TGTGCCAGCAGTATCTCAATTACGGCAGATACGCAGTATTTT. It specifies CASSISITADTQYF.

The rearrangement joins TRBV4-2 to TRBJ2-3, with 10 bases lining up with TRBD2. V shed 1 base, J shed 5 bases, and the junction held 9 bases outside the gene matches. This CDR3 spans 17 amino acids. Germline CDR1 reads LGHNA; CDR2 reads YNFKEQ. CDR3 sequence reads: CASSQGGASGGGDTQYF. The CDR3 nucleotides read TGTGCCAGCAGCCAAGGGGGGGCTAGCGGGGGTGGAGATACGCAGTATTTT.

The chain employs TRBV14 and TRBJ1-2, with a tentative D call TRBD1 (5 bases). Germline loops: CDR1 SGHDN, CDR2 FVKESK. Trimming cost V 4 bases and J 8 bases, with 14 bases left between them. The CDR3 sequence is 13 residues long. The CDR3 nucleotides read TGTGCCAGCAGCCCCTTCGCAGGGCAAGGCTACACCTTC. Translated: CASSPFAGQGYTF. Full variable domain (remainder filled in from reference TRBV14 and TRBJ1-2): EAGVTQFPSHSVIEKGQTVTLRCDPISGHDNLYWYRRVMGKEIKFLLHFVKESKQDESGMPNNRFLAERTGGTYSTLKVQPAELEDSGVYFCASSPFAGQGYTFGSGTRLTVV.